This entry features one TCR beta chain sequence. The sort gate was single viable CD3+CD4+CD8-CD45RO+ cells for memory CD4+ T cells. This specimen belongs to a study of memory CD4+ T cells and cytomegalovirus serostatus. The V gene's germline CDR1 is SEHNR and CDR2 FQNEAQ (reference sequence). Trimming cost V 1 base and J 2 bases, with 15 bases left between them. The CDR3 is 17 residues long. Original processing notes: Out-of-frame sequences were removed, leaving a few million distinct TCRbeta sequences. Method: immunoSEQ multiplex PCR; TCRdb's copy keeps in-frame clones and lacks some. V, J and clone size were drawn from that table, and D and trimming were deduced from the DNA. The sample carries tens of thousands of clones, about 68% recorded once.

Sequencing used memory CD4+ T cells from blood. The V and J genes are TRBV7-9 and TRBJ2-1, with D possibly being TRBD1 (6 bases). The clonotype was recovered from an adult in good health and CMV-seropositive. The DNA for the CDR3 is TGTGCCAGCAGCTTAGGGGGGCGGGCAGGGACCTACAATGAGCAGTTCTTC. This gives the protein CASSLGGRAGTYNEQFF.